A selection of T cell receptor beta chains follows, all from one sample in a study of cytomegalovirus exposure and HLA in healthy donors. Generated by immunoSEQ multiplex PCR, the TCRdb table keeps only in-frame clones and is missing some. The sample includes 150,000 to 200,000 clones, about 81% of them seen just once. The sequenced sample was PBMCs. All receptors come from a woman younger than 45 in good health and CMV-seronegative. Each CDR3 is given with its conserved first and last residue. The D gene is left open where the match is weak. Rows may omit the clone size; those that give it use once, few, many or a size class.

D gene: .
J gene: TRBJ1-6
clone size: .
V gene: TRBV7-3
CDR3 DNA: TGTGCCAGCAGCTTAACGGCAGGGGATGGTTCACCCCTCCACTTT
CDR3 protein: CASSLTAGDGSPLHF

D gene: .
J gene: TRBJ2-5
clone size: .
V gene: TRBV4-1
CDR3 DNA: TGCGCCAGCAGCGCTCCAGGGGGGAGAGAGACCCAGTACTTC
CDR3 protein: CASSAPGGRETQYF

D gene: TRBD1
J gene: TRBJ2-2
clone size: .
V gene: TRBV6-4
CDR3 DNA: TGTGCCAGCAGTTCGACAGGGACCACCGGGGAGCTGTTTTTT
CDR3 protein: CASSSTGTTGELFF

D gene: .
J gene: TRBJ2-1
clone size: .
V gene: TRBV7-2
CDR3 DNA: TGTGCCAGCAGCTTAGTGAATAGCGGAACATACAATGAGCAGTTCTTC
CDR3 protein: CASSLVNSGTYNEQFF

D gene: TRBD2
J gene: TRBJ2-7
clone size: few
V gene: TRBV27
CDR3 DNA: TGTGCCACCAGTGACGGGACTAGCGGCTACGAGCAGTACTTC
CDR3 protein: CATSDGTSGYEQYF

D gene: .
J gene: TRBJ1-1
clone size: few
V gene: TRBV13
CDR3 DNA: TGTGCCAGCAGCTCCCGTCGGGGAGCTTTCTTT
CDR3 protein: CASSSRRGAFF

D gene: .
J gene: TRBJ2-7
clone size: .
V gene: TRBV11-2
CDR3 DNA: TGTGCCAGCAGCTTAGTCCGGGCGGGGAGAGCCTACGAGCAGTACTTC
CDR3 protein: CASSLVRAGRAYEQYF

D gene: TRBD2
J gene: TRBJ2-2
clone size: .
V gene: TRBV2
CDR3 DNA: TGTGCCAGCAGAAGTAGCGGGAGTCACACCGGGGAGCTGTTTTTT
CDR3 protein: CASRSSGSHTGELFF

D gene: TRBD2
J gene: TRBJ2-7
clone size: .
V gene: TRBV5-1
CDR3 DNA: TGCGCCAGCTCCCGGGGGGGCGCTTACGAGCAGTACTTC
CDR3 protein: CASSRGGAYEQYF

D gene: .
J gene: TRBJ2-2
clone size: few
V gene: TRBV7-9
CDR3 DNA: TGTGCCAGCAGCTTAAGACAGCAGAACACCGGGGAGCTGTTTTTT
CDR3 protein: CASSLRQQNTGELFF

D gene: .
J gene: TRBJ1-3
clone size: .
V gene: TRBV19
CDR3 DNA: TGTGCCAGTAGTATAGCCTCGAACACCATATATTTT
CDR3 protein: CASSIASNTIYF

D gene: TRBD1
J gene: TRBJ2-7
clone size: .
V gene: TRBV6-6
CDR3 DNA: TGTGCCAGCAGTAATTCCGGGACAGGGCACTCCGAGCAGTACTTC
CDR3 protein: CASSNSGTGHSEQYF

D gene: TRBD1
J gene: TRBJ2-6
clone size: .
V gene: TRBV19
CDR3 DNA: TGTGCCAGTAGTATCGTAACAGGGGGCCGAGTCCTGACTTTC
CDR3 protein: CASSIVTGGRVLTF

D gene: .
J gene: TRBJ1-1
clone size: .
V gene: TRBV5-1
CDR3 DNA: TGCGCCAGCTCCCCGTTTGGGGGGGCCACTGAAGCTTTCTTT
CDR3 protein: CASSPFGGATEAFF

D gene: .
J gene: TRBJ1-2
clone size: once
V gene: TRBV7-8
CDR3 DNA: TGTGCCAGCAGCTTAGCCCGGGGGAGCTATGGCTACACCTTC
CDR3 protein: CASSLARGSYGYTF

D gene: .
J gene: TRBJ2-7
clone size: .
V gene: TRBV10-3
CDR3 DNA: TGTGCCATCAGTGAACAGCAGCACACCTCCTACGAGCAGTACTTC
CDR3 protein: CAISEQQHTSYEQYF

D gene: .
J gene: TRBJ1-2
clone size: .
V gene: TRBV10-3
CDR3 DNA: TGTGCCATCAGTGATGGTGGGGGAGGATATGGCTACACCTTC
CDR3 protein: CAISDGGGGYGYTF

D gene: TRBD2
J gene: TRBJ2-7
clone size: .
V gene: TRBV27
CDR3 DNA: TGTGCCAGCAGTTCCTCTGCGGGGGGGCCGGGTGAGCAGTACTTC
CDR3 protein: CASSSSAGGPGEQYF

D gene: .
J gene: TRBJ1-6
clone size: few
V gene: TRBV28
CDR3 DNA: TGTGCCAGCAGTTTAACGGCGGCCCCGCACTCACCCCTCCACTTT
CDR3 protein: CASSLTAAPHSPLHF

D gene: TRBD1
J gene: TRBJ2-7
clone size: .
V gene: TRBV6-4
CDR3 DNA: TGTGCCAGCAGCCCGGGACAGGATGCCTACGAGCAGTACTTC
CDR3 protein: CASSPGQDAYEQYF

D gene: .
J gene: TRBJ1-3
clone size: .
V gene: TRBV19
CDR3 DNA: TGTGCCAGTGCTGTAAGGGGATTCACCTCTGGAAACACCATATATTTT
CDR3 protein: CASAVRGFTSGNTIYF

D gene: TRBD1
J gene: TRBJ2-6
clone size: .
V gene: TRBV10-2
CDR3 DNA: TGCGCCAGCAGCGGGACAGCTGGGGCCAACGTCCTGACTTTC
CDR3 protein: CASSGTAGANVLTF

D gene: .
J gene: TRBJ1-1
clone size: .
V gene: TRBV9
CDR3 DNA: TGTGCCAGCAGCGTAGAATACGGGAACACTGAAGCTTTCTTT
CDR3 protein: CASSVEYGNTEAFF

D gene: .
J gene: TRBJ2-5
clone size: .
V gene: TRBV15
CDR3 DNA: TGTGCCACCAGCAGGGGCTGGGAGACCCAGTACTTC
CDR3 protein: CATSRGWETQYF

D gene: .
J gene: TRBJ1-5
clone size: once
V gene: TRBV10-3
CDR3 DNA: TGTGCCATCAATGACGGGGTCAATCAGCCCCAGCATTTT
CDR3 protein: CAINDGVNQPQHF

D gene: .
J gene: TRBJ2-1
clone size: .
V gene: TRBV20-1
CDR3 DNA: TGCAGTGCGCCGGGACAAAGCGAGCAGTTCTTC
CDR3 protein: CSAPGQSEQFF

D gene: TRBD1
J gene: TRBJ2-1
clone size: .
V gene: TRBV27
CDR3 DNA: TGTGCCAGCACTCCTGGGGGGACAGGGATTTACAATGAGCAGTTCTTC
CDR3 protein: CASTPGGTGIYNEQFF

D gene: TRBD1
J gene: TRBJ2-7
clone size: .
V gene: TRBV5-1
CDR3 DNA: TGCGCCAGCAGCGCGGGGGACAGGGCGCCCTACGAGCAGTACTTC
CDR3 protein: CASSAGDRAPYEQYF

D gene: .
J gene: TRBJ1-2
clone size: many
V gene: TRBV7-9
CDR3 DNA: TGTGCCAGCAGCTTAGCGCTAGGGGGGGAAACGAACTATGGCTACACCTTC
CDR3 protein: CASSLALGGETNYGYTF

D gene: TRBD2
J gene: TRBJ2-1
clone size: .
V gene: TRBV7-7
CDR3 DNA: TGTGCCAGCAGCCCGGTAGCGGGGGCTTACTACAATGAGCAGTTCTTC
CDR3 protein: CASSPVAGAYYNEQFF

D gene: TRBD1
J gene: TRBJ1-2
clone size: .
V gene: TRBV2
CDR3 DNA: TGTGCCAGCAGTGAGGACAGGGTAGGCTATGGCTACACCTTC
CDR3 protein: CASSEDRVGYGYTF

D gene: TRBD2
J gene: TRBJ2-7
clone size: many
V gene: TRBV27
CDR3 DNA: TGTGCCAGCAGTGTCTCGGTGGCGGGGGTGTACGAGCAGTACTTC
CDR3 protein: CASSVSVAGVYEQYF

D gene: .
J gene: TRBJ1-2
clone size: .
V gene: TRBV5-4
CDR3 DNA: TGTGCCAGCAGCTGGGGGGGCTCGACGAACTATGGCTACACCTTC
CDR3 protein: CASSWGGSTNYGYTF